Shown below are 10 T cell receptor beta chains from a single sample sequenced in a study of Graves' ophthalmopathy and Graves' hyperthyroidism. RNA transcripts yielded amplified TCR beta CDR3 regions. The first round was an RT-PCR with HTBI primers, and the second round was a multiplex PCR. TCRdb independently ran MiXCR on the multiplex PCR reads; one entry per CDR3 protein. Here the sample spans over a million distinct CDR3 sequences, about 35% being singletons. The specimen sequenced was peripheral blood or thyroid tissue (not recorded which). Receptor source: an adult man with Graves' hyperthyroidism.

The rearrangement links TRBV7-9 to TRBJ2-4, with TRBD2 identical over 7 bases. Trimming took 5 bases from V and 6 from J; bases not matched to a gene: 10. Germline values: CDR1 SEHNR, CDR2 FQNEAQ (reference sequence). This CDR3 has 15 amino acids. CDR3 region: CASSDYSGAGNIQYF. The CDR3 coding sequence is TGTGCCAGCAGCGACTACAGCGGGGCCGGAAACATTCAGTACTTC.

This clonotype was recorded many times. DNA for the CDR3: TGTGCCAGCAGCTCGACAGGGAGAAGGGATCAGCCCCAGCATTTT. The encoded protein is CASSSTGRRDQPQHF. The chain links TRBV7-8 to TRBJ1-5; 7 positions match TRBD1. Trimming removed 4 bases from V and 5 bases from J; junction bases left unmatched: 8. The CDR3 has 15 residues. Germline values: CDR1 SGHVS, CDR2 FQNEAQ.

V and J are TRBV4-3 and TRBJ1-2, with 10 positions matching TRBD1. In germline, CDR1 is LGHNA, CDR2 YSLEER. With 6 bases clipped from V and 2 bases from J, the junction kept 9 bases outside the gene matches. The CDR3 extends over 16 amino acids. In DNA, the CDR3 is TGCGCCAGCAGTCACGAACCGGGACAGGGGAACTATGGCTACACCTTC. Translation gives CASSHEPGQGNYGYTF.

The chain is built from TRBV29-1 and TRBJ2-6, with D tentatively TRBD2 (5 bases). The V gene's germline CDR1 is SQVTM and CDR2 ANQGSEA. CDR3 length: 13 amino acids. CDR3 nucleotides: TGCAGGGCTGAGGGCTCTGGGGCCAACGTCCTGACTTTC. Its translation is CRAEGSGANVLTF.

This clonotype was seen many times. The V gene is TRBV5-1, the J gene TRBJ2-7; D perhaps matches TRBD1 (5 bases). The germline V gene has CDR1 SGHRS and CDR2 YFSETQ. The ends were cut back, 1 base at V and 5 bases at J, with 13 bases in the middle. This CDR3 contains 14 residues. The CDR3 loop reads CASSLSGKIDEQYF. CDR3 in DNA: TGCGCCAGCAGCTTGTCAGGGAAGATCGACGAGCAGTACTTC.

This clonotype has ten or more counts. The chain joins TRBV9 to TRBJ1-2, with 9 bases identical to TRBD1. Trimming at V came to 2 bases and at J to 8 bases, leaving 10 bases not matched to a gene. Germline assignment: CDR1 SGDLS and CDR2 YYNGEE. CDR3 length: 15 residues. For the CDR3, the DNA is TGTGCCAGCAGCGTCAGTGGGACAGGGAGTTTCGGCTACACCTTC. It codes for CASSVSGTGSFGYTF.

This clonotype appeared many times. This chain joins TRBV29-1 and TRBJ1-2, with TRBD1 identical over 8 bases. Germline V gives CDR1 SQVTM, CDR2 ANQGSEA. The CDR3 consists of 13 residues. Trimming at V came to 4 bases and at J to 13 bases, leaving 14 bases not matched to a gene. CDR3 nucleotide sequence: TGCAGCGTTGCCTTTTCAGGGGGCGCGACGACCACCTTC. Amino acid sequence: CSVAFSGGATTTF.

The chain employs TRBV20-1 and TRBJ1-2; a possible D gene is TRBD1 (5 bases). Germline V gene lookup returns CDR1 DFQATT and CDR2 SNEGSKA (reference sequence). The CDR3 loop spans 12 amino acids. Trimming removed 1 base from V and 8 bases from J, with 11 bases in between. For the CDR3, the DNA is TGCAGTGCTAGAGGGGGGATAGACGGCTACACCTTC. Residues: CSARGGIDGYTF.

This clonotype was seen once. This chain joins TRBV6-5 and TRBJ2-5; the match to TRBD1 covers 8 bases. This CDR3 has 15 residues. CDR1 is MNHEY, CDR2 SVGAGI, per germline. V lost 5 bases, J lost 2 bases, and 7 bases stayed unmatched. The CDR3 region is CASSNRGTDQETQYF. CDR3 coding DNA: TGTGCCAGCAGTAACAGGGGGACGGATCAAGAGACCCAGTACTTC.

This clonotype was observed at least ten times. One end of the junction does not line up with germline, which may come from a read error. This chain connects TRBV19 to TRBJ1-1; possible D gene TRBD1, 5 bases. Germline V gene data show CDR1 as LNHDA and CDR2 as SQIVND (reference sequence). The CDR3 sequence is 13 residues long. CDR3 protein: CASSPTVNTEAFF. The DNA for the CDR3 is TGCGCCAGCAGCCCGACAGTGAACACTGAAGCTTTCTTT.